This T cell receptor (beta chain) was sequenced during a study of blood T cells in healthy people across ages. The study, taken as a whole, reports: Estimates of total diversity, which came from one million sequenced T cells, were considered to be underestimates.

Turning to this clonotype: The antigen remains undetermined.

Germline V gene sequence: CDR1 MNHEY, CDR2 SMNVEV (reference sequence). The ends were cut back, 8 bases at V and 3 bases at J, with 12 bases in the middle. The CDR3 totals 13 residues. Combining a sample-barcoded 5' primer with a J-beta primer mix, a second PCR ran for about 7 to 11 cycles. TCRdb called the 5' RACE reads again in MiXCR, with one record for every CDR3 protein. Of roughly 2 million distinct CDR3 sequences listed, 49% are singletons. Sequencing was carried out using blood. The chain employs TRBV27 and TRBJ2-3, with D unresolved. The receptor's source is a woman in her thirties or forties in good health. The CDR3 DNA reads TGTGCCAGCCGTACTACACCAACAGATACGCAGTATTTT. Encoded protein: CASRTTPTDTQYF.